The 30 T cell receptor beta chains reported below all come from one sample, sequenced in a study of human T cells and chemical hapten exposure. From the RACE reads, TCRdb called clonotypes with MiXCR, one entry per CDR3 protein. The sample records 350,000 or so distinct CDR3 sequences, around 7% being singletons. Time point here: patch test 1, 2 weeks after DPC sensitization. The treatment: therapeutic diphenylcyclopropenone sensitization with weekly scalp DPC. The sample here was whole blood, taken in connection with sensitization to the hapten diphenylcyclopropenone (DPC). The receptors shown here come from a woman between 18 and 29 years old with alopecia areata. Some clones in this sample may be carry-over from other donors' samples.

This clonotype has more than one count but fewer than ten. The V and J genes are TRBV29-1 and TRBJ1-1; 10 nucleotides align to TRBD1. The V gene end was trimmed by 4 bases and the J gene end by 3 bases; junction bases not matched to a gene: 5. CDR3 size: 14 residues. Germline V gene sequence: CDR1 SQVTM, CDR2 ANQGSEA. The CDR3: CSVAGQGTDTEAFF. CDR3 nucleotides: TGCAGCGTTGCGGGACAGGGGACCGACACTGAAGCTTTCTTT.

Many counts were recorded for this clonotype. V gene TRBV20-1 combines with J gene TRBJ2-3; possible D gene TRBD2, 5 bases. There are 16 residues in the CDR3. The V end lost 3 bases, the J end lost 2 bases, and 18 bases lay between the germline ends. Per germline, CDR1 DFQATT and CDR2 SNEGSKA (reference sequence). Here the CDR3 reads CSARDPSGYNTDTQYF. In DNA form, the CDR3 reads TGCAGTGCTAGGGATCCGTCGGGGTATAACACAGATACGCAGTATTTT.

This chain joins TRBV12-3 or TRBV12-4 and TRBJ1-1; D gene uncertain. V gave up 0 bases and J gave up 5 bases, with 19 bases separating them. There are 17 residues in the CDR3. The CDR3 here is CASSLASLGPAPTEAFF. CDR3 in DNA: TGTGCCAGCAGTTTAGCCTCTCTCGGTCCGGCGCCGACTGAAGCTTTCTTT.

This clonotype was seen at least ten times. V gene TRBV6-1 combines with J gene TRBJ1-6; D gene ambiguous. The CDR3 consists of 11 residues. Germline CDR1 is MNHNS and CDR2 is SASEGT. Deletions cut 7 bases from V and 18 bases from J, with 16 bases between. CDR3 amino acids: CASKSMGFAHF. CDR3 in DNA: TGTGCCAGCAAAAGTATGGGTTTCGCCCACTTT.

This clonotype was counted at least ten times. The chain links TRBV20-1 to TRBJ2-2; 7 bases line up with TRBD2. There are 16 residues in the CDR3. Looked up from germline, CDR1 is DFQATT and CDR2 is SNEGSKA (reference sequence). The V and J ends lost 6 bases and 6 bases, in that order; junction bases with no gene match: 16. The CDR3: CSAKEAAGVVSGELFF. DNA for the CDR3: TGCAGTGCCAAGGAGGCGGCGGGGGTGGTGTCCGGGGAGCTGTTTTTT.

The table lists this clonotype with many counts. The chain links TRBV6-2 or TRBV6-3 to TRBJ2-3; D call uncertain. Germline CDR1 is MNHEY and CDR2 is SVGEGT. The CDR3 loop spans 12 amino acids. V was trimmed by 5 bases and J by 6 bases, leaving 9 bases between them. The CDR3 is CASSQGPDTQYF. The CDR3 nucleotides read TGTGCCAGCAGTCAAGGACCTGATACGCAGTATTTT.

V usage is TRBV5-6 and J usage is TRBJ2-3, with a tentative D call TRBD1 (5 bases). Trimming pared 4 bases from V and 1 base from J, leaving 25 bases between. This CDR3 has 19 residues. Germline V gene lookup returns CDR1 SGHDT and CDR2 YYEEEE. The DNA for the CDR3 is TGTGCCAGCAGCCTAGGGGTCGACAGCCCCATGGGTGGCACAGATACGCAGTATTTT. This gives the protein CASSLGVDSPMGGTDTQYF.

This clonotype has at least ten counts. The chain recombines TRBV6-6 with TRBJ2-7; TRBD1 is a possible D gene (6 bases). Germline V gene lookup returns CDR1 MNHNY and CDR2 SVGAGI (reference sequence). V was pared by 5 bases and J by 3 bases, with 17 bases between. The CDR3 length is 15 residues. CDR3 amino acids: CASSPRQAGNYEQYF. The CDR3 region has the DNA TGTGCCAGCAGTCCTCGACAGGCTGGCAACTACGAGCAGTACTTC.

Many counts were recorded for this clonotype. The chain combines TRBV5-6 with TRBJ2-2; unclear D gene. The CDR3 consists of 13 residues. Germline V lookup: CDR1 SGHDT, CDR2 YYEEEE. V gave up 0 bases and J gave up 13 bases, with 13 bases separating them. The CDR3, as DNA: TGTGCCAGCAGCTTGGGTCGCGCAATGCGGCTGTTTTTT. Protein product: CASSLGRAMRLFF.

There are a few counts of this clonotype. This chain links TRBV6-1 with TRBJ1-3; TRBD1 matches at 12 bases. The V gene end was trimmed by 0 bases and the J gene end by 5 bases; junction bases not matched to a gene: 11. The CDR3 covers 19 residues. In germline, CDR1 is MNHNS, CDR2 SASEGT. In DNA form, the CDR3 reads TGTGCCAGCAGTGAAGCGCTTCTTGGGGACAGGGGGCGTCGAAACACCATATATTTT. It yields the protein CASSEALLGDRGRRNTIYF.

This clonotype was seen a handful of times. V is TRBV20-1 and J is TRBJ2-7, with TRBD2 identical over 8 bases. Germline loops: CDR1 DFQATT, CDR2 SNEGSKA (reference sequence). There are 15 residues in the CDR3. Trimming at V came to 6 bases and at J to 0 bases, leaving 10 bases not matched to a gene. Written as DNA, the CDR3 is TGCAGTGCCGGGGGGGGGCTAGGAGACTCCTACGAGCAGTACTTC. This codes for CSAGGGLGDSYEQYF.

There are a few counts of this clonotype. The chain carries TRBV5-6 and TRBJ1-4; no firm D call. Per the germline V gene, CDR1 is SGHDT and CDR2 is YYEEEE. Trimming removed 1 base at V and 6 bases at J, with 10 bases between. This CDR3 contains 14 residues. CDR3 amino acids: CASSLSTGDEKLFF. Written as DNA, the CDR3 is TGTGCCAGCAGCTTGAGTACCGGGGATGAAAAACTGTTTTTT. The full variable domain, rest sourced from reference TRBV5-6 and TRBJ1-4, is DAGVTQSPTHLIKTRGQQVTLRCSPKSGHDTVSWYQQALGQGPQFIFQYYEEEERQRGNFPDRFSGHQFPNYSSELNVNALLLGDSALYLCASSLSTGDEKLFFGSGTQLSVL.

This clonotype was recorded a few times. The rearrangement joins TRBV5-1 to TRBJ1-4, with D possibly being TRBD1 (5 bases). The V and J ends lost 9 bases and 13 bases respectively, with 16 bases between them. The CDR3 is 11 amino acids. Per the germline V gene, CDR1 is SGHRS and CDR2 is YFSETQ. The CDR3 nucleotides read TGCGCCAACCAGGGTTCGGTCCGACTGTTTTTT. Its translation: CANQGSVRLFF.

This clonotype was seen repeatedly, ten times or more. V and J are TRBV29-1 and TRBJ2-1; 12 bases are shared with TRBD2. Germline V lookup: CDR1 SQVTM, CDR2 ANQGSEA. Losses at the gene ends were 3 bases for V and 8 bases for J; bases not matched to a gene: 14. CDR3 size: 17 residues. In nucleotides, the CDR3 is TGCAGCGTTGAGAGACTAGCGGGGGCCTATTCGGAAGATGAGCAGTTCTTC. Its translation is CSVERLAGAYSEDEQFF.

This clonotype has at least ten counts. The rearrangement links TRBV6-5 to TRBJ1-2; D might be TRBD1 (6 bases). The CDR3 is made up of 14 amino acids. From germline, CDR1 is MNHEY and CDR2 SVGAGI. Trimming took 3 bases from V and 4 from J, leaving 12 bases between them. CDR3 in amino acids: CASSYSTGTYGYTF. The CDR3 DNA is TGTGCCAGCAGTTATTCAACAGGGACCTATGGCTACACCTTC.

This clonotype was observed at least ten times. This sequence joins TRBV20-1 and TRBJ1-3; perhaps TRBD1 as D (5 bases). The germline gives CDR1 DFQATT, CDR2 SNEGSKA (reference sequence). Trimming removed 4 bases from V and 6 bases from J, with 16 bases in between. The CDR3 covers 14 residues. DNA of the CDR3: TGCAGTGCTATTTGGGGGGGACGTGAAAACACCATATATTTT. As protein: CSAIWGGRENTIYF.

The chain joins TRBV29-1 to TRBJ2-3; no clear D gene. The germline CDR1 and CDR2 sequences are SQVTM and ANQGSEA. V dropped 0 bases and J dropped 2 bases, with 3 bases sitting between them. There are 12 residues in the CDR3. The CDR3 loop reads CSVEDITDTQYF. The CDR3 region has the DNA TGCAGCGTTGAAGACATCACAGATACGCAGTATTTT.

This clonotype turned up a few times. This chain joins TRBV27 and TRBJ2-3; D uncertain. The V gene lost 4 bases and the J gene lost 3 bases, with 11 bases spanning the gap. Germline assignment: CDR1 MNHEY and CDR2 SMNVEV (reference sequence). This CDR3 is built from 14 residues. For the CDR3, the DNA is TGTGCCAGCAGTTCCCCTAGGGAAACAGATACGCAGTATTTT. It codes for CASSSPRETDTQYF.

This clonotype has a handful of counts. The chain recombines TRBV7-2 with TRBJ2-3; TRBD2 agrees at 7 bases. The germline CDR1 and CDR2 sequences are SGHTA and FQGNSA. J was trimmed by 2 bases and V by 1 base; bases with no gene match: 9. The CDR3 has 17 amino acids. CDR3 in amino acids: CASSLGGWEGITDTQYF. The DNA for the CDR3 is TGTGCCAGCAGCTTAGGAGGATGGGAGGGGATCACAGATACGCAGTATTTT. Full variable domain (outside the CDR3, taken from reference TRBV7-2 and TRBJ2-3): GAGVSQSPSNKVTEKGKDVELRCDPISGHTALYWYRQSLGQGLEFLIYFQGNSAPDKSGLPSDRFSAERTGGSVSTLTIQRTQQEDSAVYLCASSLGGWEGITDTQYFGPGTRLTVL.

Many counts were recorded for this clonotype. The CDR3 loop is CASSPGALNTEAFF. The CDR3 DNA sequence: TGTGCCAGCAGCCCAGGGGCACTGAACACTGAAGCTTTCTTT. The gene calls are TRBV7-3 and TRBJ1-1, with TRBD1 as a possible D gene (6 bases). Trimming cost V 5 bases and J 0 bases, with 10 bases left between them. The CDR3 length is 14 residues. Germline CDR1 reads SGHTA; CDR2 reads FQGTGA.

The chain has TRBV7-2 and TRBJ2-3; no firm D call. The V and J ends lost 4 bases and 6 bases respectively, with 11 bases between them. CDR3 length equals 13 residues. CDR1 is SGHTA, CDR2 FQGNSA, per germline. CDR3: CASSYGSGDTQYF. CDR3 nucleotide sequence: TGTGCCAGCAGCTACGGGTCCGGGGATACGCAGTATTTT.

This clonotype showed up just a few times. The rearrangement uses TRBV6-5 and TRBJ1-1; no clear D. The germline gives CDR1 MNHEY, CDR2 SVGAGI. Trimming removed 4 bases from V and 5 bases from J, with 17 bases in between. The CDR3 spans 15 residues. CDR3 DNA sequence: TGTGCCAGCAGTTTCGGAAGCCCTCCGAGGACTGAAGCTTTCTTT. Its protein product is CASSFGSPPRTEAFF.

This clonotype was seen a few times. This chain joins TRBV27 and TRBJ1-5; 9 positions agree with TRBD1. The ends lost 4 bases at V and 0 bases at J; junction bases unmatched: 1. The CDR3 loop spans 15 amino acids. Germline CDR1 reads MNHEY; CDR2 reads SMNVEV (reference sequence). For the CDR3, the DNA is TGTGCCAGCAGTTACAGGGGGCATAGCAATCAGCCCCAGCATTTT. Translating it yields CASSYRGHSNQPQHF.

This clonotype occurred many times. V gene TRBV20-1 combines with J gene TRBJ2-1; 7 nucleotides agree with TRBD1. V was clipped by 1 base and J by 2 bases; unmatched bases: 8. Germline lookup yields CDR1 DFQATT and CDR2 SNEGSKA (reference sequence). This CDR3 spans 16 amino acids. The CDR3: CSARATGQGAYNEQFF. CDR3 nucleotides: TGCAGTGCTAGAGCCACCGGGCAGGGGGCCTACAATGAGCAGTTCTTC.

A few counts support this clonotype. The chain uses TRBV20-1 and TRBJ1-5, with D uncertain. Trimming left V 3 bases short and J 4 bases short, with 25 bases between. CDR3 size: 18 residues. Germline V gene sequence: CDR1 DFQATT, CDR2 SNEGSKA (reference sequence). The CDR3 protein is CSARGRKASSGPNQPQHF. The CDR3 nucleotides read TGCAGTGCTAGGGGCAGAAAGGCCTCCTCTGGGCCGAATCAGCCCCAGCATTTT.

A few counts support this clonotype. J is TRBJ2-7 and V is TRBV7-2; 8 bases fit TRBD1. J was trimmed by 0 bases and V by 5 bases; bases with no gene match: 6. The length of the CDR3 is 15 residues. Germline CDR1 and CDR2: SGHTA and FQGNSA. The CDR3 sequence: CASSHDRGPSYEQYF. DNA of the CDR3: TGTGCCAGCAGCCACGACAGGGGTCCCTCCTACGAGCAGTACTTC.

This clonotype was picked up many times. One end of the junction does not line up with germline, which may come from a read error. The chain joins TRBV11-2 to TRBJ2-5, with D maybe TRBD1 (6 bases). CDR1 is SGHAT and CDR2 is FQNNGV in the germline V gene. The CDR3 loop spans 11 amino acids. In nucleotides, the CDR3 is TGTGCCAGCAGCTTAGAGGGACACCCTCTCTTC. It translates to CASSLEGHPLF.

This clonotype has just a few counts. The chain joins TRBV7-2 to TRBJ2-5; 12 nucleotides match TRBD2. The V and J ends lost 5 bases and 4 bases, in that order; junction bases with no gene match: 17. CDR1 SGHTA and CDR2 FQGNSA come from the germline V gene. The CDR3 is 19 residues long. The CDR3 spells CASSPAGLAGGPWVETQYF. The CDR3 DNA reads TGTGCCAGCAGCCCAGCAGGGCTAGCGGGGGGGCCGTGGGTAGAGACCCAGTACTTC.

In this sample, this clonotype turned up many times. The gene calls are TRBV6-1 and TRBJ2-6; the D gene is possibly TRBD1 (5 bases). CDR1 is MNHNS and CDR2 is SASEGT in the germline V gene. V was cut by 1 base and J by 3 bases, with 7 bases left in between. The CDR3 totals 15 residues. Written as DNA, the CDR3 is TGTGCCAGCAGTGAAGAAGGGGTTGGGGCCAACGTCCTGACTTTC. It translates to CASSEEGVGANVLTF.

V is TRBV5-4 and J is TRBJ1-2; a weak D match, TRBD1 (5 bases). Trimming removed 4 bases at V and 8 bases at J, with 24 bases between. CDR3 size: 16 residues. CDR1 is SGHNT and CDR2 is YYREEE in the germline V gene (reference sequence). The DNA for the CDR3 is TGTGCCAGCAGCCCTCCTGGGACCCCAAACCAATACGGCTACACCTTC. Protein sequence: CASSPPGTPNQYGYTF.